The 28 T cell receptor beta chains in this list originate from one sample, sequenced in a study of CXCR3-negative and CXCR3-positive naive CD8 T cells. The libraries of TRB cDNA were prepared using 5' RACE with UMI labels. TCRdb re-called the 5' RACE reads; one entry per CDR3 protein, DNA not given. This sample contains tens of thousands of distinct CDR3 sequences. The sample was naive CXCR3- CD8+ T cells from blood. Subset specified: CD45RO-CCR7+CD27+CD95- naive CD8+ T cells lacking CXCR3 (TNR3-). The receptors shown here come from a human donor in good health. Some clones in this sample may be carry-over from other donors' samples.

The chain joins TRBV29-1 to TRBJ2-5. CDR3 size: 11 residues. Germline CDR1 reads SQVTM; CDR2 reads ANQGSEA. The CDR3 spells CSAESQETQYF.

V is TRBV20-1 and J is TRBJ2-5; TCRdb's assignment of TRBD1 cannot be checked, as there is no DNA. This CDR3 is built from 13 residues. Germline V gene sequence: CDR1 DFQATT, CDR2 SNEGSKA (reference sequence). The CDR3 spells CSARPGQRETQYF.

V is TRBV7-7 and J is TRBJ2-3; TCRdb's D gene call, TRBD1, goes unchecked for lack of DNA. CDR1 is SSHAT and CDR2 is FNYEAQ in the germline V gene (reference sequence). The CDR3 contains 15 residues. The CDR3 protein is CASSSSPGGTDTQYF.

The chain joins TRBV5-1 to TRBJ2-7; without DNA, the TCRdb call of TRBD1 cannot be checked. Looked up from germline, CDR1 is SGHRS and CDR2 is YFSETQ. This CDR3 has 14 amino acids. The CDR3 loop reads CASSTGQGWDEQYF.

The V and J genes are TRBV4-3 and TRBJ2-3; checking the TCRdb D call of TRBD1 is not possible without DNA. The CDR3 has 16 residues. Germline assignment: CDR1 LGHNA and CDR2 YSLEER. The CDR3: CASSQGPGTGSDTQYF.

V is TRBV6-5 and J is TRBJ2-1. Germline V lookup: CDR1 MNHEY, CDR2 SVGAGI. This CDR3 has 14 amino acids. This CDR3 is CASSTGGTYNEQFF.

J is TRBJ2-7 and V is TRBV29-1; with no DNA, the TCRdb D assignment of TRBD1 cannot be verified. The CDR3 runs 14 residues. Per the germline V gene, CDR1 is SQVTM and CDR2 is ANQGSEA. CDR3 protein: CSVEGGGDPYEQYF.

The chain carries TRBV5-1 and TRBJ2-1. CDR3 size: 15 residues. CDR1 and CDR2 from the germline V gene are SGHRS and YFSETQ. The CDR3 loop reads CASSSRQEVLNEQFF.

The chain carries TRBV12-3 or TRBV12-4 and TRBJ2-7; the TCRdb call, TRBD1, lacks DNA for checking. This CDR3 region has 14 residues. CDR3 in amino acids: CASSSGTGQAEQYF.

This chain connects TRBV29-1 to TRBJ2-6. This CDR3 comprises 14 residues. Germline V CDR1 and CDR2: SQVTM, ANQGSEA. This CDR3 reads CSVRPDSGANVLTF.

The V gene is TRBV7-2, the J gene TRBJ2-7; TCRdb returns TRBD2, unconfirmable since there is no DNA. Germline V lookup: CDR1 SGHTA, CDR2 FQGNSA. The CDR3 covers 14 residues. The CDR3 loop is CASSPRLDPYEQYF.

The gene calls are TRBV3-1 and TRBJ2-1. CDR1 LGHDT and CDR2 YNNKEL come from the germline V gene (reference sequence). The CDR3 covers 11 residues. The CDR3 here is CASSQGLEQFF.

The chain is built from TRBV7-9 and TRBJ2-1; TCRdb gives TRBD1 as the D gene, but with no DNA this cannot be confirmed. The CDR3 runs 12 residues. The V gene's germline CDR1 is SEHNR and CDR2 FQNEAQ (reference sequence). The chain's CDR3 is CASKGADNEQFF. The whole variable domain, filled in from reference TRBV7-9 and TRBJ2-1, reads DTGVSQNPRHKITKRGQNVTFRCDPISEHNRLYWYRQTLGQGPEFLTYFQNEAQLEKSRLLSDRFSAERPKGSFSTLEIQRTEQGDSAMYLCASKGADNEQFFGPGTRLTVL.

The chain is built from TRBV28 and TRBJ2-2; as DNA is missing, the TRBD1 call by TCRdb cannot be tested. The CDR3 spans 16 residues. Germline assignment: CDR1 MDHEN and CDR2 SYDVKM. The CDR3 is CASSRQQGAGTGELFF.

The chain carries TRBV4-1 and TRBJ2-3; TCRdb calls TRBD2, which cannot be checked without DNA. The length of the CDR3 is 16 residues. Germline V gene data show CDR1 as MGHRA and CDR2 as YSYEKL. This CDR3 reads CASSHSGLAGTDTQYF.

This chain joins TRBV7-9 and TRBJ1-4; lacking DNA, the TRBD1 call made by TCRdb goes unchecked. Germline CDR1 and CDR2: SEHNR and FQNEAQ (reference sequence). The CDR3 has 15 residues. Here the CDR3 reads CASRSTGEYNEKLFF.

The chain links TRBV29-1 to TRBJ2-5; lacking DNA, the TRBD1 call made by TCRdb goes unchecked. CDR1 SQVTM and CDR2 ANQGSEA come from the germline V gene. The CDR3 totals 13 residues. Here the CDR3 reads CSVVTGTEETQYF.

The chain employs TRBV14 and TRBJ1-4. The germline gives CDR1 SGHDN, CDR2 FVKESK. This CDR3 has 13 amino acids. The CDR3: CASSQDWNEKLFF.

V and J are TRBV25-1 and TRBJ2-7; TCRdb lists TRBD1, though no DNA is available to test this call. Germline assignment: CDR1 MGHDK and CDR2 SYGVNS. This CDR3 spans 16 amino acids. CDR3 sequence: CASSGTAATLTYEQYF.

The genes are TRBV4-3 and TRBJ2-1. Per the germline V gene, CDR1 is LGHNA and CDR2 is YSLEER. The CDR3 runs to 12 residues. The CDR3: CASSQDDSEQFF.

This chain joins TRBV4-1 and TRBJ1-2. Germline CDR1 reads MGHRA; CDR2 reads YSYEKL. The CDR3 covers 11 residues. CDR3 region: CASSQGTGYTF.

The chain recombines TRBV20-1 with TRBJ2-2; TCRdb's D call of TRBD2 is untestable without DNA. The germline V gene encodes CDR1 DFQATT and CDR2 SNEGSKA (reference sequence). This CDR3 has 16 amino acids. The CDR3 reads CSASVLAGGDTGELFF.

The chain's CDR3 is CASSYGAQYEQYF. V gene TRBV6-2 or TRBV6-3 combines with J gene TRBJ2-7; TCRdb indicates TRBD2, and absent DNA this call remains unverified. The germline V gene encodes CDR1 MNHEY and CDR2 SVGEGT. This CDR3 spans 13 amino acids.

The chain couples TRBV25-1 to TRBJ2-5; as DNA is missing, the TRBD1 call by TCRdb cannot be tested. The CDR3 covers 18 residues. Germline CDR1 is MGHDK and CDR2 is SYGVNS. CDR3: CASSQRPGQGEPQETQYF. The whole variable domain, filled in from reference TRBV25-1 and TRBJ2-5, reads EADIYQTPRYLVIGTGKKITLECSQTMGHDKMYWYQQDPGMELHLIHYSYGVNSTEKGDLSSESTVSRIRTEHFPLTLESARPSHTSQYLCASSQRPGQGEPQETQYFGPGTRLLVL.

J is TRBJ2-1 and V is TRBV6-6; TCRdb designates TRBD2, a call that cannot be tested without DNA. From germline, CDR1 is MNHNY and CDR2 SVGAGI (reference sequence). This CDR3 region has 18 residues. CDR3 region: CASSPGLAGTPSYNEQFF.

This chain connects TRBV27 to TRBJ1-1; there is no DNA to check the TCRdb D call of TRBD1. The length of the CDR3 is 14 residues. The germline CDR1 and CDR2 sequences are MNHEY and SMNVEV (reference sequence). CDR3 loop: CASSPVGGNTEAFF.

CDR3 residues: CSVEQPSSYNEQFF. V usage is TRBV29-1 and J usage is TRBJ2-1. The germline gives CDR1 SQVTM, CDR2 ANQGSEA. CDR3 size: 14 residues.

This chain's CDR3 is CASSYNSGGAGRSYEQYF. V is TRBV11-2 and J is TRBJ2-7; TCRdb's D call of TRBD2 is untestable without DNA. Looked up from germline, CDR1 is SGHAT and CDR2 is FQNNGV. The CDR3 extends over 18 amino acids.